Included here is one TCR beta chain sequence, with context. No antigen is known for it. This CDR3 is 14 amino acids long. Trimming removed 0 bases from V and 5 bases from J, with 11 bases in between. CDR1 and CDR2 (germline): SGHNT, YYREEE (reference sequence). The sample comes from a study of CD8+ T cells in alopecia areata. As for the study in general: Oral tofacitinib (5 to 10 mg twice daily) was administered to treated patients.

Treatment in this sample: oral pan-JAK inhibitor, 5-10 mg twice daily. After isolation, RNA underwent reverse transcription to generate cDNA as the sequencing template. Method: immunoSEQ multiplex PCR; TCRdb's copy keeps in-frame clones and lacks some. This repertoire shows approximately 130,000 clones, roughly 55% found once; its top ten account for around 6%. Study results and limitations: In patients, TCRs were shared less clearly than in mice, and HLA may possibly be involved. Scalp lesions, especially in alopecia totalis/universalis, had higher clonality than normal scalp.

This TCR was recovered from a human donor with alopecia areata. V usage is TRBV5-4 and J usage is TRBJ1-2, with TRBD1 as a possible D gene (5 bases). The starting material was CD4+ T cells sorted from blood, obtained at week 4, from a patient treated with tofacitinib. The CDR3 coding sequence is TGTGCCAGCAGCTTGGATTCCGGGGGGTATGGCTACACCTTC. Its translation is CASSLDSGGYGYTF.